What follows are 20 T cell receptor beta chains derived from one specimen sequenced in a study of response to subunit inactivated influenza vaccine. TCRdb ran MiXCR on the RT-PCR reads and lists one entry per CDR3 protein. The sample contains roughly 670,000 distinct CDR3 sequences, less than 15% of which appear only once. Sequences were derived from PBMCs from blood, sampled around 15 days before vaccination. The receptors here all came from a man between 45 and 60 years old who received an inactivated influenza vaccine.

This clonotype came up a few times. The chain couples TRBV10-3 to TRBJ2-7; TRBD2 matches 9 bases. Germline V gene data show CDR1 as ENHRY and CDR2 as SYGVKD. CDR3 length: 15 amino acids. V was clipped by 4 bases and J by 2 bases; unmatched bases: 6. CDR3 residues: CAISGGSGGPYEQYF. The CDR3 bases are TGTGCCATCAGTGGGGGTAGCGGGGGACCCTACGAGCAGTACTTC.

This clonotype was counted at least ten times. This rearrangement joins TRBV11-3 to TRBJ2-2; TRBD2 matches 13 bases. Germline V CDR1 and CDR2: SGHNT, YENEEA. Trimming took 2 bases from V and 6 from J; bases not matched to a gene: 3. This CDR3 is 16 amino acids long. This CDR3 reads CASSLSGLAGSGELFF. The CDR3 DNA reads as TGTGCCAGCAGCTTATCGGGACTAGCGGGATCCGGGGAGCTGTTTTTT.

In nucleotides, the CDR3 is TGTGCCAGCAGTTACCGGGCGGGGGGTATCGCCGGGGAGCTGTTTTTT. This translates into CASSYRAGGIAGELFF. The chain recombines TRBV6-5 with TRBJ2-2; 8 bases agree with TRBD2. Germline lookup yields CDR1 MNHEY and CDR2 SVGAGI. This CDR3 has 16 amino acids. Trimming took 2 bases from V and 6 from J; bases not matched to a gene: 8.

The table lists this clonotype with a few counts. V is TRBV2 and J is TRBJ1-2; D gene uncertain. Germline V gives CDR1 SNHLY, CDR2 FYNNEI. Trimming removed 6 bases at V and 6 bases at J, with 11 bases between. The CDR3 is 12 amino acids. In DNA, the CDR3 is TGTGCCAGCAGGAAACTGGGCCATGGCTACACCTTC. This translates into CASRKLGHGYTF.

The CDR3 region has the DNA TGTGCCAGCAGACAAAGGACAGGGGTGGGATACGAGCAGTACTTC. Protein: CASRQRTGVGYEQYF. This rearrangement joins TRBV6-1 to TRBJ2-7, with TRBD1 matching over 9 bases. Germline CDR1 is MNHNS and CDR2 is SASEGT. V shed 6 bases and J 4 bases; nucleotides not matched to a gene: 10. This CDR3 spans 15 amino acids.

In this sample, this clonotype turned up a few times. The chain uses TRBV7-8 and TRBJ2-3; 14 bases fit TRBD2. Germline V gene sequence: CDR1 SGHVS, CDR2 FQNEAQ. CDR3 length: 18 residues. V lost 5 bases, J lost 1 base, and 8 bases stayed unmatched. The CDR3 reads CASSLRPGLAGGTDTQYF. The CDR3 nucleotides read TGTGCCAGCAGCCTCCGTCCGGGACTAGCGGGAGGCACAGATACGCAGTATTTT. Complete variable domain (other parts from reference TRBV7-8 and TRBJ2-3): GAGVSQSPRYKVAKRGQDVALRCDPISGHVSLFWYQQALGQGPEFLTYFQNEAQLDKSGLPSDRFFAERPEGSVSTLKIQRTQQEDSAVYLCASSLRPGLAGGTDTQYFGPGTRLTVL.

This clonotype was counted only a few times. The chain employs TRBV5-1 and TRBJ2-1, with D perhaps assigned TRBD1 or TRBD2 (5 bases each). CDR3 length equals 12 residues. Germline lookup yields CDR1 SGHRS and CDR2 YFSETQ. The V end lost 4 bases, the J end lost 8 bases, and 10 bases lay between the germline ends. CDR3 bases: TGCGCCAGCAGCCCAGGGAGCGATGAGCAGTTCTTC. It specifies CASSPGSDEQFF.

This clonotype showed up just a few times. The CDR3 nucleotides are TGTGCCAGCACCTACTCTAACTATGGCTACACCTTC. This gives the protein CASTYSNYGYTF. The rearrangement links TRBV12-3 or TRBV12-4 to TRBJ1-2; D is unclear. Trimming removed 7 bases from V and 0 bases from J, with 6 bases in between. This CDR3 region has 12 residues.

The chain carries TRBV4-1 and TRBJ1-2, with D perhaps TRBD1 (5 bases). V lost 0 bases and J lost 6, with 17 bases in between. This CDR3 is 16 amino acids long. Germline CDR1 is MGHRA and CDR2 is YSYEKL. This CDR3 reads CASSQDPAARVDGYTF. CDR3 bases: TGCGCCAGCAGCCAAGATCCGGCGGCCAGGGTGGATGGCTACACCTTC.

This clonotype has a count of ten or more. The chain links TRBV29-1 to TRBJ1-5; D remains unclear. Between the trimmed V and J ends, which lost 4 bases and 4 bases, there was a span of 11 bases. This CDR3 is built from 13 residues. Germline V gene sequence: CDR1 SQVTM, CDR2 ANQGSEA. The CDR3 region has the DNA TGCAGCGTTGTGGACGGCATAAATCAGCCCCAGCATTTT. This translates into CSVVDGINQPQHF.

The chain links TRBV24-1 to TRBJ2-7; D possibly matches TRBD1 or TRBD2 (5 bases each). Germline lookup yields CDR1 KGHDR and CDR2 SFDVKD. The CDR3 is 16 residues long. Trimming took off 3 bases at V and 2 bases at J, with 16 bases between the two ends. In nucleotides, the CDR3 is TGTGCCACCAGTGATCCCCGGGACCCCCGAGCCTACGAGCAGTACTTC. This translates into CATSDPRDPRAYEQYF.

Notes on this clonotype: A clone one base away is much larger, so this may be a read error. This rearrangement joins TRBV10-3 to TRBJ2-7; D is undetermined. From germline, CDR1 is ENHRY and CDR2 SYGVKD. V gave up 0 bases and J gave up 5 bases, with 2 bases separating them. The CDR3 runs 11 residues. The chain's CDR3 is CAISESHEQYF. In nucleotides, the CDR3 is TGTGCCATCAGTGAGTCCCACGAGCAGTACTTC.

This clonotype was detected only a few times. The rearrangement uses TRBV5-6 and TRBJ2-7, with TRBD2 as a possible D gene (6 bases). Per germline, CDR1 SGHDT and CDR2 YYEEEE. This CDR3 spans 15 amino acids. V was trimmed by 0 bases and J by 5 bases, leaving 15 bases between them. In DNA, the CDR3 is TGTGCCAGCAGCTTGGGGCGTGGAGGGTCTCACGAGCAGTACTTC. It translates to CASSLGRGGSHEQYF. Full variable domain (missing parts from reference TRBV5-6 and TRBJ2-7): DAGVTQSPTHLIKTRGQQVTLRCSPKSGHDTVSWYQQALGQGPQFIFQYYEEEERQRGNFPDRFSGHQFPNYSSELNVNALLLGDSALYLCASSLGRGGSHEQYFGPGTRLTVT.

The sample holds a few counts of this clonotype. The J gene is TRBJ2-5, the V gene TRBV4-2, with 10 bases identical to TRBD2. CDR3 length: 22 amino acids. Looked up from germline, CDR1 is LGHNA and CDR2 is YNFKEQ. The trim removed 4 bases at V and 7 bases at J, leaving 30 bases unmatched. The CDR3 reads CASSPPLSWGLAGVPLGGTQYF. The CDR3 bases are TGTGCCAGCAGCCCCCCTCTCTCCTGGGGGCTAGCGGGAGTCCCCTTGGGAGGGACCCAGTACTTC.

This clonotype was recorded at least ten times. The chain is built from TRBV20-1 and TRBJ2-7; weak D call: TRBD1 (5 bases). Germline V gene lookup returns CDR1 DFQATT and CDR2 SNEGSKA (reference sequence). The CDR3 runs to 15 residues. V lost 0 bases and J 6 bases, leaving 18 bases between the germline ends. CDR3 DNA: TGCAGTGCTAGAGATAAGTTGCAGGGTTGGGGCGAGCAGTACTTC. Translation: CSARDKLQGWGEQYF.

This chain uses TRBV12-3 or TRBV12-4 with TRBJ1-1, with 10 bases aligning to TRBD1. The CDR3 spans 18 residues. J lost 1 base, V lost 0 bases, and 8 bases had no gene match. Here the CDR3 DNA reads TGTGCCAGCAGTTTAGCCCGGGACAGGGGATATAGGAACACTGAAGCTTTCTTT. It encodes CASSLARDRGYRNTEAFF.

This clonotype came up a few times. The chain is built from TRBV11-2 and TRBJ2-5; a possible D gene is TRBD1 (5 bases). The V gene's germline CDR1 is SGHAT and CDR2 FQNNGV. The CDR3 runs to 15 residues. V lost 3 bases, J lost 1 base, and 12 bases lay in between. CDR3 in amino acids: CASSLFSGIQETQYF. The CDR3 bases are TGTGCCAGCAGCTTGTTTTCAGGGATCCAAGAGACCCAGTACTTC.

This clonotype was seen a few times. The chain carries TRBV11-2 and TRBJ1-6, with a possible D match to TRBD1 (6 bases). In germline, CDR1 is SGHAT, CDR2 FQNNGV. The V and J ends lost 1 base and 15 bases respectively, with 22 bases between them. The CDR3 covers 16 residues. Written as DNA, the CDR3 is TGTGCCAGCAGCTTAGCTCATGGGACACCAATCACCGTCCTCCACTTT. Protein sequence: CASSLAHGTPITVLHF.

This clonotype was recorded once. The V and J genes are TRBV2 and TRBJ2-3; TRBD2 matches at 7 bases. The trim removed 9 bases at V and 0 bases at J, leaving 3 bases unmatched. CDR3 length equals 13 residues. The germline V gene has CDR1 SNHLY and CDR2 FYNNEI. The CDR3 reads CASRTRSTDTQYF. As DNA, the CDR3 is TGTGCCAGTAGGACTAGAAGCACAGATACGCAGTATTTT. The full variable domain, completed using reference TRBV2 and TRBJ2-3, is EPEVTQTPSHQVTQMGQEVILRCVPISNHLYFYWYRQILGQKVEFLVSFYNNEISEKSEIFDDQFSVERPDGSNFTLKIRSTKLEDSAMYFCASRTRSTDTQYFGPGTRLTVL.

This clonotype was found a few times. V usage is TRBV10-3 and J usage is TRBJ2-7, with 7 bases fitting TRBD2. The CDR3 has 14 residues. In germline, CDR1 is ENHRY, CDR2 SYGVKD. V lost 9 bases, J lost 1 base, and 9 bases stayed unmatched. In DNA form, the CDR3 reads TGTGCCATACGGATAGGAGCGGGGTCCTACGAGCAGTACTTC. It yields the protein CAIRIGAGSYEQYF.